Listed below are T cell receptor beta chains from one sample, sequenced in a study of CD8+ T cells in alopecia areata. Here immunoSEQ multiplex PCR was the method, and the copy in TCRdb shows in-frame clones only, minus some. The repertoire holds 200,000 to 250,000 clones, with around 65% as singletons. The sample in question was CD4+ T cells sorted from blood, obtained at week 4, from a patient treated with tofacitinib. These receptors all stem from a human donor with alopecia areata. Both conserved end residues are part of each CDR3. A D gene is named only where the DNA matches it firmly. Not all rows give a size; the values are once, few, many and, for expanded clones, a class.

j_call v_call clone_size d_call cdr3_aa cdr3_nt
TRBJ1-6 TRBV30 few . CAWEPGINSPLHF TGTGCCTGGGAGCCAGGGATCAATTCACCCCTCCACTTT
TRBJ2-7 TRBV6-4 . . CASSLEDSYEQYF TGTGCCAGCAGTCTGGAGGACTCCTACGAGCAGTACTTC
TRBJ2-5 TRBV28 . TRBD2 CASAGGQETQYF TGTGCCAGCGCGGGGGGCCAAGAGACCCAGTACTTC
TRBJ2-1 TRBV23-1 . . CASSRAPRINEQFF TGCGCCAGCAGTCGTGCCCCGAGGATCAATGAGCAGTTCTTC
TRBJ2-7 TRBV5-4 . TRBD2 CASSLVAGAYEQYF TGTGCCAGCAGCTTGGTAGCGGGGGCCTACGAGCAGTACTTC
TRBJ2-1 TRBV5-1 few . CASSSYNEQFF TGCGCCAGCAGCTCTTACAATGAGCAGTTCTTC
TRBJ1-2 TRBV5-4 . . CASSQDSNYGYTF TGTGCCAGCAGCCAGGACAGTAACTATGGCTACACCTTC
TRBJ2-1 TRBV5-1 few . CASSSDNFNEQFF TGCGCCAGCAGCTCTGACAATTTCAATGAGCAGTTCTTC
TRBJ2-1 TRBV10-3 . TRBD1 CAIMRTGGGQNEQFF TGTGCCATCATGAGGACAGGGGGCGGCCAAAATGAGCAGTTCTTC
TRBJ2-1 TRBV5-6 . . CASSLGGLVFF TGTGCCAGCAGCTTGGGGGGCCTAGTTTTCTTC
TRBJ1-2 TRBV11-1 once . CASSPGTKYGYTF TGTGCCAGCAGCCCCGGGACGAAATATGGCTACACCTTC
TRBJ2-3 TRBV23-1 . . CASSRGPGLKDTQYF TGCGCCAGCAGCCGCGGCCCCGGGCTAAAGGATACGCAGTATTTT
TRBJ2-1 TRBV6-6 . TRBD2 CASSYGGGGTNEQFF TGTGCCAGCAGTTACGGCGGGGGGGGCACCAATGAGCAGTTCTTC
TRBJ2-5 TRBV6-5 . . CASSYRGETQYF TGTGCCAGCAGTTACAGGGGAGAGACCCAGTACTTC
TRBJ2-3 TRBV2 . TRBD2 CASSRTSGFLSTDTQYF TGTGCCAGCAGTCGGACTAGCGGGTTCTTAAGCACAGATACGCAGTATTTT
TRBJ2-3 TRBV18 . TRBD2 CASSLGSGGAYTDTQYF TGTGCCAGCTCCCTCGGCTCGGGGGGGGCCTACACAGATACGCAGTATTTT
TRBJ1-2 TRBV4-1 few . CASSQDYRDPYGYTF TGCGCCAGCAGCCAAGACTACCGGGACCCCTATGGCTACACCTTC
TRBJ2-2 TRBV7-2 . TRBD1 CASSSDRWNGELFF TGTGCCAGCAGCTCGGACAGGTGGAACGGGGAGCTGTTTTTT
TRBJ1-2 TRBV7-2 . TRBD1 CASSLAGQAYGYTF TGTGCCAGCAGCTTAGCGGGACAGGCCTATGGCTACACCTTC
TRBJ2-5 TRBV7-9 . TRBD2 CASSPSGRAIKTQYF TGTGCCAGCAGCCCCTCAGGGAGGGCGATAAAGACCCAGTACTTC
TRBJ1-6 TRBV5-1 . . CASTIGYNSPLHF TGCGCCAGCACCATTGGTTATAATTCACCCCTCCACTTT
TRBJ2-3 TRBV9 . . CASSVDQVPTDTQYF TGTGCCAGCAGCGTAGATCAGGTGCCCACAGATACGCAGTATTTT
TRBJ1-4 TRBV11-3 . TRBD1 CASSSGQVNEKLFF TGTGCCAGCAGCTCGGGACAGGTTAATGAAAAACTGTTTTTT
TRBJ2-3 TRBV29-1 once . CSVENSRTDTQYF TGCAGCGTTGAAAACAGCCGCACAGATACGCAGTATTTT
TRBJ2-7 TRBV29-1 . TRBD2 CSVGGGLGEQYF TGCAGCGTTGGGGGGGGACTGGGAGAGCAGTACTTC
TRBJ2-4 TRBV4-1 few . CASSQGVGGSPKNIQYF TGCGCCAGCAGCCAAGGAGTGGGAGGCAGTCCCAAAAACATTCAGTACTTC
TRBJ2-2 TRBV2 . . CASSEAGIPNTGELFF TGTGCCAGCAGTGAAGCCGGGATCCCGAACACCGGGGAGCTGTTTTTT
TRBJ1-4 TRBV29-1 . TRBD1 CSVVTGAEKLFF TGCAGCGTTGTTACAGGGGCTGAAAAACTGTTTTTT
TRBJ2-1 TRBV7-8 . TRBD2 CASSPGLAGPYNEQFF TGTGCCAGCAGTCCGGGACTAGCGGGACCCTACAATGAGCAGTTCTTC
TRBJ1-5 TRBV2 . . CASRGAGATNQPQHF TGTGCCAGCAGGGGGGCAGGGGCAACCAATCAGCCCCAGCATTTT
TRBJ2-3 TRBV4-3 few TRBD1 CASSQGHRGSSTDTQYF TGCGCCAGCAGCCAAGGGCACAGGGGGTCGAGCACAGATACGCAGTATTTT
TRBJ2-5 TRBV5-1 . . CASSLGLGETQYF TGCGCCAGCAGCTTGGGGCTCGGGGAGACCCAGTACTTC